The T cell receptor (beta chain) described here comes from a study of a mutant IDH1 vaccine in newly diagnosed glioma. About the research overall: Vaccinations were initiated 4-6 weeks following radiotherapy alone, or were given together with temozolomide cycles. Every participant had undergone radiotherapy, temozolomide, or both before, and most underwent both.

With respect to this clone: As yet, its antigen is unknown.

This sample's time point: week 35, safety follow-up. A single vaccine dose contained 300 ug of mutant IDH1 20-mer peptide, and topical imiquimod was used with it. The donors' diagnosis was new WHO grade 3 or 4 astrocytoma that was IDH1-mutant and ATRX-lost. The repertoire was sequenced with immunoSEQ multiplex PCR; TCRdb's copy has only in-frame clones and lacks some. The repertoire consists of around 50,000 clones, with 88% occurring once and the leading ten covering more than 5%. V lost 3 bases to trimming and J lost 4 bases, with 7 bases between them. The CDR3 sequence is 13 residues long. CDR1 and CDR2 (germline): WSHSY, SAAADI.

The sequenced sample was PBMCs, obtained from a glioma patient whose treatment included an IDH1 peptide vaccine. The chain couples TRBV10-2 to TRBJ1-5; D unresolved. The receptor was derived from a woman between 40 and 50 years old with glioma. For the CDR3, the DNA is TGCGCCAGCAGTGAAAAGGGAAATCAGCCCCAGCATTTT. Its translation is CASSEKGNQPQHF.